This TCR beta chain was identified in a study of blood T cell repertoires in COVID-19. There are a few counts of this clone. The CDR3 loop spans 17 amino acids. In the authors' methods: Scientists estimated how many nucleated cells there were by amplifying reference gene primers. This table comes from immunoSEQ multiplex PCR, and its TCRdb copy is limited to in-frame clones, with some not included. D and trimming come from the DNA, and the V and J calls and clone size come from that table. The sample lists some 45,000 clones, roughly 92% seen once, with 9.2% in the top ten. Sequencing was done on a sample of peripheral blood. The chain couples TRBV21-1 to TRBJ2-1; the table's D call TRBD1 went unverified against the DNA. TRBV21-1 constitutes a pseudogene. This clonotype originated in a man aged 45-60 years with active COVID-19. In nucleotides, the CDR3 is TGTGCCAGCAGCAAAGAGGGAGTCCAGGGGGCGCGTAATGAGCAGTTCTTC. Its protein product is CASSKEGVQGARNEQFF.